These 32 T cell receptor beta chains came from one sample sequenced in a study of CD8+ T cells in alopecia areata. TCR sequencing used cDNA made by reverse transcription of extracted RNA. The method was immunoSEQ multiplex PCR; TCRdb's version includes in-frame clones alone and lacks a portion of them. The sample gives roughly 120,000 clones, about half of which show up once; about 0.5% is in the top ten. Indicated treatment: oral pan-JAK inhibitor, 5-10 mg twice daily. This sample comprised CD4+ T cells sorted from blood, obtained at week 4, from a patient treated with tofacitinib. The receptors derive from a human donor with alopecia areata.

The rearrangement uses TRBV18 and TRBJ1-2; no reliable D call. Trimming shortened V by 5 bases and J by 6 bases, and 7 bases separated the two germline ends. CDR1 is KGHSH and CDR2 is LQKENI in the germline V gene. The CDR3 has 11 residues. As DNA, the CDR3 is TGTGCCAGCTCAGGGGTCCATGGCTACACCTTC. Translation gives CASSGVHGYTF.

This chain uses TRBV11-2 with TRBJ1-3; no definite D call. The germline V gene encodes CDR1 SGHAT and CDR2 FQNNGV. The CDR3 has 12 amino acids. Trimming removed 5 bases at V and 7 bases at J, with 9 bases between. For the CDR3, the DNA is TGTGCCAGCAGCCCCGGCGGGAACACCATATATTTT. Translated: CASSPGGNTIYF. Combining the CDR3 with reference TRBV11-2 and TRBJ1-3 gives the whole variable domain EAGVAQSPRYKIIEKRQSVAFWCNPISGHATLYWYQQILGQGPKLLIQFQNNGVVDDSQLPKDRFSAERLKGVDSTLKIQPAKLEDSAVYLCASSPGGNTIYFGEGSWLTVV.

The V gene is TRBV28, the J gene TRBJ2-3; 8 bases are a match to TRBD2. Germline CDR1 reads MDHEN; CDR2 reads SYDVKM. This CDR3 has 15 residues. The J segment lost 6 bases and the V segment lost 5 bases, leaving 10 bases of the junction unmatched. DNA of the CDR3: TGTGCCAGCAGTCTCACTGGCGGGGGGCAGGATACGCAGTATTTT. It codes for CASSLTGGGQDTQYF.

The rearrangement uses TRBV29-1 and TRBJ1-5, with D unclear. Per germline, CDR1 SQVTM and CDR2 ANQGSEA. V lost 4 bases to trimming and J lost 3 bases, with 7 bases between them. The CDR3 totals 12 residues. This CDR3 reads CSVGAVNQPQHF. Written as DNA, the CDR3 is TGCAGCGTTGGGGCAGTCAATCAGCCCCAGCATTTT.

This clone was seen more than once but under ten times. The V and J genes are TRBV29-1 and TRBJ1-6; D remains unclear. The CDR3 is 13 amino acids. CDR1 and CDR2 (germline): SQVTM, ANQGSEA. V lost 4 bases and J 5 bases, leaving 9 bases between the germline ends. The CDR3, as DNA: TGCAGCGTTGGCGACGGGCATAATTCACCCCTCCACTTT. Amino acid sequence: CSVGDGHNSPLHF.

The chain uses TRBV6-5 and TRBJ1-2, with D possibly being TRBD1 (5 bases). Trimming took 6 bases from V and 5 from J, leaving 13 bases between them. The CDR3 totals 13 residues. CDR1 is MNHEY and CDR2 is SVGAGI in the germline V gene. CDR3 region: CASSPRDLYGYTF. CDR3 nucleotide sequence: TGTGCCAGCAGCCCAAGGGACCTATATGGCTACACCTTC.

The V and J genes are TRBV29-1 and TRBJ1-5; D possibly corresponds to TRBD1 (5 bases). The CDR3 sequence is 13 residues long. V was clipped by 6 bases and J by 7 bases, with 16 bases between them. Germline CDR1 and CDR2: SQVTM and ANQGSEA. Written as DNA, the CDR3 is TGCAGCGTCGGGACCGTCCCAGGACAGCCCCAGCATTTT. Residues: CSVGTVPGQPQHF.

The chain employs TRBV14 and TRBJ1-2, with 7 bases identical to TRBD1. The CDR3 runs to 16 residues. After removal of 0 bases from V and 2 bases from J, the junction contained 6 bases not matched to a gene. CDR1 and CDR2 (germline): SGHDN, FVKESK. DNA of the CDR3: TGTGCCAGCAGCCAAGATGTGGGACAGCTAAACTATGGCTACACCTTC. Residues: CASSQDVGQLNYGYTF.

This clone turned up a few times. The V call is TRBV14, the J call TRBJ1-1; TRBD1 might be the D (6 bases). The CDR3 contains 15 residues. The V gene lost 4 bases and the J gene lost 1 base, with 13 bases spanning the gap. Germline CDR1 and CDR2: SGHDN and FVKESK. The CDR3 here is CASSPIQGPNTEAFF. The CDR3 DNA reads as TGTGCCAGCAGCCCAATTCAGGGGCCGAACACTGAAGCTTTCTTT.

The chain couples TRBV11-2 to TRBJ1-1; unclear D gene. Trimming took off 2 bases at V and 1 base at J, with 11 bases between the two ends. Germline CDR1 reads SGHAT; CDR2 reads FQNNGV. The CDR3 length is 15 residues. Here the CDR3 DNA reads TGTGCCAGCAGCTTAAGGGCATACGGGAACACTGAAGCTTTCTTT. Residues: CASSLRAYGNTEAFF.

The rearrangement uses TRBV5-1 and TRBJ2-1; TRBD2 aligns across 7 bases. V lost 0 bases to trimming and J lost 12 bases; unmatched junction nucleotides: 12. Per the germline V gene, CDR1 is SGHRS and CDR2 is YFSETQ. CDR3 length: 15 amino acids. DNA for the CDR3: TGCGCCAGCAGCTTGGCCCGGGCTCAAACGGGAGGGCAGTTCTTC. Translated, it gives CASSLARAQTGGQFF.

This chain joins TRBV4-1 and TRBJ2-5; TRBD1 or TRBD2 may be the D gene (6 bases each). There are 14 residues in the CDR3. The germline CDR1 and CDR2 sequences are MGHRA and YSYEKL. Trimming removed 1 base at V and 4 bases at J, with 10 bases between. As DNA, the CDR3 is TGCGCCAGCAGCCAAGTGGGGGGCTCAGAGACCCAGTACTTC. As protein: CASSQVGGSETQYF.

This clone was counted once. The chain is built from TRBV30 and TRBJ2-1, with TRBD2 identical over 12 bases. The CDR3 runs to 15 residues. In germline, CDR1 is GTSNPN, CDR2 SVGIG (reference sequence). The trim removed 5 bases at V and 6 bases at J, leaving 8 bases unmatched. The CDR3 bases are TGTGCCTGGGGACTAGCGGGGCTACGGATCAATGAGCAGTTCTTC. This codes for CAWGLAGLRINEQFF.

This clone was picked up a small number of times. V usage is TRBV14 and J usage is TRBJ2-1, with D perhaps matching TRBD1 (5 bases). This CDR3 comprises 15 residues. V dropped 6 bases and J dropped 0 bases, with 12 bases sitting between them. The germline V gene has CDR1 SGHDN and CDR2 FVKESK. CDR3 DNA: TGTGCCAGCAGTTATTCGACAGCCTCCTACAATGAGCAGTTCTTC. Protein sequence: CASSYSTASYNEQFF.

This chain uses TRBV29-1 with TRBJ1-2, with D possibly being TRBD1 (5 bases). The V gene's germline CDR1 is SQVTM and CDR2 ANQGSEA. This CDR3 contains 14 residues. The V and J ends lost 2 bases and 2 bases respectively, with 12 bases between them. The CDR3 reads CSVERGAVNYGYTF. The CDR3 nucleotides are TGCAGCGTTGAACGAGGGGCAGTGAACTATGGCTACACCTTC.

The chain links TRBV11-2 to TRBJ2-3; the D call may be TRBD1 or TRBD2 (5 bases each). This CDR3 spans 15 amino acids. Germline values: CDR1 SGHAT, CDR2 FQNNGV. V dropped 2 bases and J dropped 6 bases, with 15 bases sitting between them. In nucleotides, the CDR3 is TGTGCCAGCAGCTTACTGGGGACCCCCGGGGATACGCAGTATTTT. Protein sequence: CASSLLGTPGDTQYF.

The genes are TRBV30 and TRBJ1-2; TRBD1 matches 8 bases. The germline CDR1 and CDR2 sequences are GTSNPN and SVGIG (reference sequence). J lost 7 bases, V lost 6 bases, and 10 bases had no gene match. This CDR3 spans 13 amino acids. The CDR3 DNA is TGTGCCTGTCCGCAGGGGGCGAAACTTGGCTACACCTTC. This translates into CACPQGAKLGYTF. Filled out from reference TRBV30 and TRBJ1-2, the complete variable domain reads SQTIHQWPATLVQPVGSPLSLECTVEGTSNPNLYWYRQAAGRGLQLLFYSVGIGQISSEVPQNLSASRPQDRQFILSSKKLLLSDSGFYLCACPQGAKLGYTFGSGTRLTVV.

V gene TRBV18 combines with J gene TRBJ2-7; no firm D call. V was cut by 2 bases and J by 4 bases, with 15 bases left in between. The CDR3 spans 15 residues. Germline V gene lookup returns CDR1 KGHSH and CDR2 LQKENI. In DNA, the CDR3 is TGTGCCAGCTCACCAGGCGCCCGGCGTGTTTACGAGCAGTACTTC. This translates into CASSPGARRVYEQYF.

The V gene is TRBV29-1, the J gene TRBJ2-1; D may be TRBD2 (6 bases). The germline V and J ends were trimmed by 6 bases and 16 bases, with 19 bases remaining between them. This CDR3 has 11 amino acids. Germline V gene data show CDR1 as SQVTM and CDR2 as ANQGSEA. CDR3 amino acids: CSVESGLGLFF. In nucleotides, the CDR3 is TGCAGCGTGGAATCGGGACTTGGTCTTTTCTTC.

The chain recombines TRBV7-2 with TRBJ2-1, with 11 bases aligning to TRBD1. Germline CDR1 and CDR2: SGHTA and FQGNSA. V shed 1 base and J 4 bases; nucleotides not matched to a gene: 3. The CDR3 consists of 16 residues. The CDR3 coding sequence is TGTGCCAGCAGCTTAGAAGGGACAGGGGGTTACAATGAGCAGTTCTTC. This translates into CASSLEGTGGYNEQFF. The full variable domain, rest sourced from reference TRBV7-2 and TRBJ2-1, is GAGVSQSPSNKVTEKGKDVELRCDPISGHTALYWYRQSLGQGLEFLIYFQGNSAPDKSGLPSDRFSAERTGGSVSTLTIQRTQQEDSAVYLCASSLEGTGGYNEQFFGPGTRLTVL.

DNA of the CDR3: TGTGCCAGCAGCCAACAGGGGGCCGGGGAGCTGTTTTTT. It codes for CASSQQGAGELFF. The rearrangement links TRBV14 to TRBJ2-2; 7 positions agree with TRBD1. This CDR3 contains 13 residues. V lost 2 bases to trimming and J lost 6 bases; unmatched junction nucleotides: 0. CDR1 is SGHDN, CDR2 FVKESK, per germline.

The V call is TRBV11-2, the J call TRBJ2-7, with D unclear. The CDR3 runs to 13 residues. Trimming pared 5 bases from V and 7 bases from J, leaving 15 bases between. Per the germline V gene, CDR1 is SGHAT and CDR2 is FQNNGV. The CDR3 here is CASSPLIGSEQYF. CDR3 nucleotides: TGTGCCAGCAGCCCCCTCATAGGGTCGGAGCAGTACTTC.

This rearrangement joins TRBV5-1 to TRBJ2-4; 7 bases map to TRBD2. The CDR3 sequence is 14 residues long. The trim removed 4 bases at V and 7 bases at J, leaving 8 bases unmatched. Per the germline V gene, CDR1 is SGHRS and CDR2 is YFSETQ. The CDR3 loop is CASSAGTGGNIQYF. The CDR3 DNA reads TGCGCCAGCAGCGCCGGGACCGGGGGGAACATTCAGTACTTC.

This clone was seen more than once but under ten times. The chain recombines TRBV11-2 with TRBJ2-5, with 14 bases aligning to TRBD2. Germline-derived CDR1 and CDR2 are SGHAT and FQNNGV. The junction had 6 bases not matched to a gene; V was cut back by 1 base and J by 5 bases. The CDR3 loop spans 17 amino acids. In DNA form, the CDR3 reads TGTGCCAGCAGCTTAGGATCGGGACTAGCGGGAGACGAGACCCAGTACTTC. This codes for CASSLGSGLAGDETQYF.

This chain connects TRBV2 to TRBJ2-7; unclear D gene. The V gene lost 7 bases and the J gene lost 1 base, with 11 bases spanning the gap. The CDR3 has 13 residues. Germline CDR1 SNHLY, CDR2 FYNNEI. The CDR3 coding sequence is TGTGCCAGCATCTTACGTGCTTCCTACGAGCAGTACTTC. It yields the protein CASILRASYEQYF.

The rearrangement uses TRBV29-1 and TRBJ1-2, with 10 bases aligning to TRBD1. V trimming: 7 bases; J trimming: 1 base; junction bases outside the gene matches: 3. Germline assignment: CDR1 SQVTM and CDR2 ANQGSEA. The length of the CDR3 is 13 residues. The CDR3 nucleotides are TGCAGCGGTTGGGACAGGGGTAACTATGGCTACACCTTC. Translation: CSGWDRGNYGYTF.

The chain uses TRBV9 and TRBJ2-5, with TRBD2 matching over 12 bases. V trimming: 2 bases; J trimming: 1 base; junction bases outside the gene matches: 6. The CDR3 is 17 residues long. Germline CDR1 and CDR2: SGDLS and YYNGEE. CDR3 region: CASSVGLAGGSQETQYF. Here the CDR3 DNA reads TGTGCCAGCAGCGTGGGTCTAGCGGGAGGGAGCCAAGAGACCCAGTACTTC. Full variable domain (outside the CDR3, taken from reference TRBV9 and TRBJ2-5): DSGVTQTPKHLITATGQRVTLRCSPRSGDLSVYWYQQSLDQGLQFLIQYYNGEERAKGNILERFSAQQFPDLHSELNLSSLELGDSALYFCASSVGLAGGSQETQYFGPGTRLLVL.

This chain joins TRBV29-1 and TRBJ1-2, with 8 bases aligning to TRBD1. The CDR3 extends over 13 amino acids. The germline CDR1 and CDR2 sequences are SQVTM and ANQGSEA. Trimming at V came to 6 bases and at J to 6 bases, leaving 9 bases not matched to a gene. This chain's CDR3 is CSVGDRKANGYTF. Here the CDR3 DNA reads TGCAGCGTGGGGGACAGGAAGGCGAATGGCTACACCTTC.

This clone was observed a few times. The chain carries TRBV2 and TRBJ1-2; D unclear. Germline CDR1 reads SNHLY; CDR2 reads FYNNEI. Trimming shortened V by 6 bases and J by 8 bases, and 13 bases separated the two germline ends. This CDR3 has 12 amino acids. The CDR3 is CASRPRTVGYTF. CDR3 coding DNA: TGTGCCAGCAGGCCTAGGACGGTCGGCTACACCTTC.

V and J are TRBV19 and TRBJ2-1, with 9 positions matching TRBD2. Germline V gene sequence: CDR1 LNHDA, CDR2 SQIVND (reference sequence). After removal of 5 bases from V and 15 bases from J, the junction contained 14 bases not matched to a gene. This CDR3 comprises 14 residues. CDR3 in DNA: TGTGCCAGTAGTGCCGGGACTAGCCGTCTTGTCTTGTTCTTC. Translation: CASSAGTSRLVLFF.

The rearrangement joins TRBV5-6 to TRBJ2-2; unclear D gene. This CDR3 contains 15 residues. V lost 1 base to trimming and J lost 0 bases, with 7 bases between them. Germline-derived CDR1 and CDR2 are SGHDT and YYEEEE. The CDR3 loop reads CASSLLGTNTGELFF. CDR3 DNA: TGTGCCAGCAGCTTGTTGGGAACGAACACCGGGGAGCTGTTTTTT. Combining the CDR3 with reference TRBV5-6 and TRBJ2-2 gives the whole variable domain DAGVTQSPTHLIKTRGQQVTLRCSPKSGHDTVSWYQQALGQGPQFIFQYYEEEERQRGNFPDRFSGHQFPNYSSELNVNALLLGDSALYLCASSLLGTNTGELFFGEGSRLTVL.

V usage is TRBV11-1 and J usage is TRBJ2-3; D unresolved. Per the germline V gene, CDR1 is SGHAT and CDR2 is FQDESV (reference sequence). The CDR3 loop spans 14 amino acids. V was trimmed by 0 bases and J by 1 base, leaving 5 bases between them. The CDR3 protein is CASSLAAGTDTQYF. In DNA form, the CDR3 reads TGTGCCAGCAGCTTAGCGGCAGGCACAGATACGCAGTATTTT.